The entry below gives a single T cell receptor beta chain sequence along with its context. The data originate from a study of blood T cell repertoires in COVID-19. Germline V CDR1 and CDR2: LGHDT, YNNKEL (reference sequence). The CDR3 length is 14 residues. Trimming pared 4 bases from V and 7 bases from J, leaving 17 bases between. In the original workflow: Amplification from reference gene primers served as the basis for estimated nucleated cell counts. Data came from immunoSEQ multiplex PCR; TCRdb stores just in-frame clones and leaves some out. D and trimming come from the DNA, and the V and J calls and clone size come from that table. The sample records 70,000 to 100,000 clones, roughly 85% being singletons.

The source is a human donor in a cohort sampled during active COVID-19. The rearrangement links TRBV3-1 (or the pseudogene TRBV3-2) to TRBJ2-7; tentative D call: TRBD1 (5 bases). Sample: peripheral blood. The CDR3, as DNA: TGTGCCAGCAGCCTTAGGGGCCCGTTGGGGGAGCAGTACTTC. Amino acids: CASSLRGPLGEQYF.